The 15 T cell receptor beta chains listed next were all sequenced from one sample in a study of blood T cell repertoires in COVID-19. Sequencing used immunoSEQ multiplex PCR; TCRdb keeps in-frame clones, though not all of them. The top ten clones hold about 0.95% of a sample with around 240,000 clones, approximately 90% of them seen once. Sequencing was performed on PBMCs or T cells enriched from blood (not recorded which). The origin of the receptors is a man in his forties or fifties who had been exposed to COVID-19.

This clone was recorded a few times. The chain carries TRBV7-9 and TRBJ1-2, with 8 bases aligning to TRBD1. Germline values: CDR1 SEHNR, CDR2 FQNEAQ (reference sequence). This CDR3 contains 14 residues. Trimming took 7 bases from V and 3 from J; bases not matched to a gene: 7. DNA of the CDR3: TGTGCCAGCACCATCGGACAGGGACACTATGGCTACACCTTC. It is translated as CASTIGQGHYGYTF.

The chain couples TRBV5-1 to TRBJ1-6; D may be TRBD1 (5 bases). The CDR3 totals 16 residues. The V gene lost 0 bases and the J gene lost 9 bases, with 16 bases spanning the gap. Germline CDR1 is SGHRS and CDR2 is YFSETQ. The CDR3 DNA is TGCGCCAGCAGCTTGGCCGTTAGCAGGGTCGGTTCACCCCTCCACTTT. Amino acid sequence: CASSLAVSRVGSPLHF.

J is TRBJ1-1 and V is TRBV2; D unclear. The CDR3 contains 13 residues. Trimming shortened V by 4 bases and J by 3 bases, and 9 bases separated the two germline ends. CDR1 and CDR2 from the germline V gene are SNHLY and FYNNEI. The CDR3 DNA reads as TGTGCCAGCAGTGGGAGGTTGGACACTGAAGCTTTCTTT. This encodes CASSGRLDTEAFF. Based on the CDR3 plus reference TRBV2 and TRBJ1-1, the full variable domain is EPEVTQTPSHQVTQMGQEVILRCVPISNHLYFYWYRQILGQKVEFLVSFYNNEISEKSEIFDDQFSVERPDGSNFTLKIRSTKLEDSAMYFCASSGRLDTEAFFGQGTRLTVV.

The V call is TRBV18, the J call TRBJ1-1; 7 nucleotides line up with TRBD1. Germline V CDR1 and CDR2: KGHSH, LQKENI. CDR3 length: 15 residues. The V gene end was trimmed by 0 bases and the J gene end by 3 bases; junction bases not matched to a gene: 4. Here the CDR3 reads CASSPPGQQYTEAFF. CDR3 DNA sequence: TGTGCCAGCTCACCACCGGGACAGCAGTACACTGAAGCTTTCTTT.

The chain's CDR3 is CASSPPLLETQYF. CDR3 bases: TGTGCCAGCTCACCACCTCTTTTAGAGACCCAGTACTTC. J is TRBJ2-5 and V is TRBV18; D is unclear. Germline values: CDR1 KGHSH, CDR2 LQKENI. The CDR3 totals 13 residues. The V gene lost 0 bases and the J gene lost 4 bases, with 6 bases spanning the gap.

V usage is TRBV2 and J usage is TRBJ2-7; 8 nucleotides line up with TRBD1. The germline CDR1 and CDR2 sequences are SNHLY and FYNNEI. The CDR3 runs 13 residues. Trimming removed 5 bases from V and 2 bases from J; junction bases left unmatched: 2. The CDR3 here is CASSWTGTYEQYV. The CDR3 nucleotides are TGTGCCAGCAGTTGGACAGGGACCTACGAGCAGTACGTC.

The chain joins TRBV9 to TRBJ2-3; 11 bases agree with TRBD2. Trimming cost V 0 bases and J 2 bases; bases outside gene matches: 5. The CDR3 is made up of 17 amino acids. CDR1 and CDR2 (germline): SGDLS, YYNGEE. The CDR3 bases are TGTGCCAGCAGCGTAGGCCTAGCGGGGGGACCCACAGATACGCAGTATTTT. Translated: CASSVGLAGGPTDTQYF.

On this clone itself: Other DNA variants within this sample encode the same CDR3. This chain links TRBV11-3 with TRBJ2-2; D remains ambiguous. The germline gives CDR1 SGHNT, CDR2 YENEEA. Trimming stripped 1 base from V and 2 bases from J, with 5 bases between. This CDR3 has 14 amino acids. The CDR3 sequence: CASSLGPNTGELFF. The CDR3 coding sequence is TGTGCCAGCAGCTTAGGTCCTAACACCGGGGAGCTGTTTTTT.

The gene calls are TRBV3-1 (or the pseudogene TRBV3-2) and TRBJ1-6; D not resolved. Germline lookup yields CDR1 LGHDT and CDR2 YNNKEL (reference sequence). The germline V and J ends were trimmed by 4 bases and 7 bases, with 11 bases remaining between them. This CDR3 spans 14 amino acids. Here the CDR3 reads CASSLRGNNSPLHF. The CDR3 DNA sequence: TGTGCCAGCAGCCTAAGAGGGAACAATTCACCCCTCCACTTT.

In DNA form, the CDR3 reads TGTGCCACCAGTGACCCCTCGGGGGGGGCGGAAGCTTTCTTT. Its protein product is CATSDPSGGAEAFF. The chain employs TRBV24-1 and TRBJ1-1, with a tentative D call TRBD1 (6 bases). CDR3 length: 14 residues. The V and J ends lost 4 bases and 8 bases respectively, with 16 bases between them. CDR1 and CDR2 (germline): KGHDR, SFDVKD.

The chain couples TRBV2 to TRBJ2-7; 11 bases line up with TRBD2. Germline CDR1 and CDR2: SNHLY and FYNNEI. V dropped 0 bases and J dropped 12; count of bases not matched to a gene: 7. The CDR3 length is 14 residues. The CDR3 DNA is TGTGCCAGCAGTGAAGCGCCCGGGACTAGCGGCAGGTACGTC. Protein: CASSEAPGTSGRYV.

The table lists this clone with a count of one. The chain combines TRBV5-1 with TRBJ2-1; 9 bases are shared with TRBD1. The germline gives CDR1 SGHRS, CDR2 YFSETQ. The CDR3 has 15 amino acids. Trimming removed 3 bases from V and 9 bases from J; junction bases left unmatched: 10. CDR3 region: CASSYTGTGYSEQFF. The CDR3 DNA reads TGCGCCAGCAGCTATACCGGGACAGGGTATTCTGAGCAGTTCTTC. Full variable domain (rest looked up from reference TRBV5-1 and TRBJ2-1): KAGVTQTPRYLIKTRGQQVTLSCSPISGHRSVSWYQQTPGQGLQFLFEYFSETQRNKGNFPGRFSGRQFSNSRSEMNVSTLELGDSALYLCASSYTGTGYSEQFFGPGTRLTVL.

This clone appeared once. J is TRBJ2-1 and V is TRBV11-2; D not certain. CDR1 and CDR2 from the germline V gene are SGHAT and FQNNGV. The CDR3 consists of 13 residues. Trimming stripped 5 bases from V and 9 bases from J, with 14 bases between. CDR3 in amino acids: CASSPRSASEQFF. The CDR3, as DNA: TGTGCCAGCAGCCCGCGGAGCGCCTCTGAGCAGTTCTTC.

A word on this clone: One end of the junction fails to match germline, which may point to a read error. The chain carries TRBV9 and TRBJ2-1; tentatively, D is TRBD2 (6 bases). This CDR3 region has 14 residues. CDR1 and CDR2 (germline): SGDLS, YYNGEE. The CDR3 DNA sequence: TGTGCCAGCAGCGCTTTGGGACTCCTCAATGAACAGTTCTTC. Its translation: CASSALGLLNEQFF.

This clone has only a few counts. This chain joins TRBV18 and TRBJ2-1, with a tentative D call TRBD1 (6 bases). This CDR3 has 14 amino acids. V lost 4 bases to trimming and J lost 5 bases, with 12 bases between them. Germline V gene data show CDR1 as KGHSH and CDR2 as LQKENI. CDR3 DNA: TGTGCCAGCTCACAACAGGGAGATAACAATGAGCAGTTCTTC. Amino acids: CASSQQGDNNEQFF.